Below, 3 T cell receptor beta chains from the same sample are listed, as sequenced in a study of regulatory T cells in long-lasting Graves disease. Indicated time point: persistent/refractory GD, antithyroid drugs over 5 years with positive TRAb. Extracted PBMC RNA gave rise to the TCR library. HTBI primers from iRepertoire and Arm-PCR of CDR3 regions yielded the TCR beta libraries. TCRdb re-analysed the multiplex PCR reads in MiXCR, keeping a single row per CDR3 protein. The sample lists almost 350,000 distinct CDR3 sequences, around a fifth occurring once. The input for sequencing was peripheral blood mononuclear cells (PBMCs), taken when the disease was refractory, from a patient treated with antithyroid drugs. The receptors were sampled from a female donor with Graves disease.

As concerns this clonotype: This likely traces to a read error, being one base from a far larger clone. The chain employs TRBV11-3 and TRBJ1-2; D unresolved. From germline, CDR1 is SGHNT and CDR2 YENEEA. CDR3 length: 14 residues. The CDR3 is CVSRRSRGHYGYTF. The CDR3 nucleotides are TGTGTCAGCAGACGCTCTAGAGGACACTATGGCTACACCTTC.

CDR3 sequence reads: CASSQDKRTGELFF. For the CDR3, the DNA is TGTGCCAGCAGCCAAGATAAACGGACCGGGGAGCTGTTTTTT. The chain has TRBV4-2 and TRBJ2-2; no reliable D call. This CDR3 comprises 14 residues. V lost 0 bases and J lost 5, with 7 bases in between. The germline V gene has CDR1 LGHNA and CDR2 YNFKEQ.

This clonotype was observed many times. The chain joins TRBV7-9 to TRBJ1-4, with 9 bases lining up with TRBD1. CDR3 length equals 16 residues. The V gene end was trimmed by 5 bases and the J gene end by 8 bases; junction bases not matched to a gene: 12. The germline CDR1 and CDR2 sequences are SEHNR and FQNEAQ (reference sequence). CDR3 coding DNA: TGTGCCAGCAGCCCAGGGACAGGGCCCGTAAGCGAAAAACTGTTTTTT. Translated, it gives CASSPGTGPVSEKLFF.